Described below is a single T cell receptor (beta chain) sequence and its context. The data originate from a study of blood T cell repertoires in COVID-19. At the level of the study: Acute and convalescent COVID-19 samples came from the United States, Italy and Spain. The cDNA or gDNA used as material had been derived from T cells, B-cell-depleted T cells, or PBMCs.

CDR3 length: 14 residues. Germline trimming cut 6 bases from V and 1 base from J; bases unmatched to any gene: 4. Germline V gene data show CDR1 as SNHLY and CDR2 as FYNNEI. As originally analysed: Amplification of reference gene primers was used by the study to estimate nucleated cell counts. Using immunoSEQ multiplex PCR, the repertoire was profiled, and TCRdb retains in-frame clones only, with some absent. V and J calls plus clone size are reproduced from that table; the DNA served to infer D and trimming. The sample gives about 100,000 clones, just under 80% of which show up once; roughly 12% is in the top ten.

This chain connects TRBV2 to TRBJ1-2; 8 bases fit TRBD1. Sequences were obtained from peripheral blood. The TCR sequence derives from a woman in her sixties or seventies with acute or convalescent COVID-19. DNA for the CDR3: TGTGCCAGCAGACCGGGACAGGTTAACTATGGCTACACCTTC. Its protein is CASRPGQVNYGYTF.